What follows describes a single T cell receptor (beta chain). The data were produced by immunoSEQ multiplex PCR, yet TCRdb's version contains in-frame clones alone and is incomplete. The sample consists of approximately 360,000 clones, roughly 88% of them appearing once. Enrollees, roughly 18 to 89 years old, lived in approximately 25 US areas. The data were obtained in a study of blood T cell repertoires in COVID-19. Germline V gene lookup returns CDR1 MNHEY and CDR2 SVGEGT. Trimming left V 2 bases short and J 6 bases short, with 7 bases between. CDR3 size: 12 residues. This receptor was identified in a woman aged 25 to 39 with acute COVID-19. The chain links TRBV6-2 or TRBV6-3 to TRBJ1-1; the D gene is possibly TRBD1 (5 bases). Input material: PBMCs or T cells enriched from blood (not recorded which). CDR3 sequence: CASSYGGAEAFF. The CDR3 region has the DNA TGTGCCAGCAGTTACGGGGGGGCTGAAGCTTTCTTT.